Listed below are T cell receptor beta chains from one sample, sequenced in a study of OX40 agonist ivuxolimab in advanced cancers. Assay used: immunoSEQ multiplex PCR; TCRdb lists only in-frame clones, some missing. In the table there are some 65,000 clones, nearly 90% of which are singletons. Sequenced here: CD4+ or CD8+ T cells sorted from blood, sampled in a trial of the OX40 agonist ivuxolimab. The receptors were gathered from an adult with an advanced solid tumor such as melanoma, head and neck, liver or kidney cancer. Each CDR3 is given with its conserved first and last residue. D genes are given only for firm matches. Size is stated for part of the rows, as once, few or many counts, or as a class when the clone is expanded.

j_call: TRBJ2-1; d_call: -; v_call: TRBV9; clone_size: -; cdr3_nt: TGTGCCAGCAGCACGACAGGAAAAGCCTACAATGAGCAGTTCTTC; cdr3_aa: CASSTTGKAYNEQFF
j_call: TRBJ2-1; d_call: -; v_call: TRBV7-6; clone_size: -; cdr3_nt: TGTGCCAGCACCCCGGGGCCTGACTCCTACAATGAGCAGTTCTTC; cdr3_aa: CASTPGPDSYNEQFF
j_call: TRBJ1-2; d_call: TRBD1; v_call: TRBV28; clone_size: -; cdr3_nt: TGTGCCAGCAGTTTTAATCTGGGACAGACTATCTATGGCTACACCTTC; cdr3_aa: CASSFNLGQTIYGYTF
j_call: TRBJ2-7; d_call: -; v_call: TRBV7-9; clone_size: -; cdr3_nt: TGTGCCAGCAGCTTATCAAACAGTTACTCCTACGAGCAGTACTTC; cdr3_aa: CASSLSNSYSYEQYF
j_call: TRBJ2-7; d_call: -; v_call: TRBV5-1; clone_size: -; cdr3_nt: TGCGCCAGCAGCTGGACACCTACCTACGAGCAGTACTTC; cdr3_aa: CASSWTPTYEQYF
j_call: TRBJ1-1; d_call: -; v_call: TRBV30; clone_size: -; cdr3_nt: TGTGCCTGGAGCCGGGGAGAGGCCGAAGCTTTCTTT; cdr3_aa: CAWSRGEAEAFF
j_call: TRBJ1-1; d_call: TRBD1; v_call: TRBV10-3; clone_size: few; cdr3_nt: TGTGCCATCAGTGACCGGGACAGCGTCCAGGAGACTGAAGCTTTCTTT; cdr3_aa: CAISDRDSVQETEAFF
j_call: TRBJ2-2; d_call: TRBD2; v_call: TRBV9; clone_size: -; cdr3_nt: TGTGCCAGCAGTGGTGCGGGGGTAGGCGGGGAGCTGTTTTTT; cdr3_aa: CASSGAGVGGELFF
j_call: TRBJ2-7; d_call: TRBD1; v_call: TRBV4-2; clone_size: once; cdr3_nt: TGTGCCAGCAGCCCCAGAGGAGGGACAGGGGCAAACGAGCAGTACTTC; cdr3_aa: CASSPRGGTGANEQYF
j_call: TRBJ2-7; d_call: -; v_call: TRBV5-4; clone_size: -; cdr3_nt: TGTGCCAGCAGCTTGGGGGGTACTACCTACGAGCAGTACTTC; cdr3_aa: CASSLGGTTYEQYF
j_call: TRBJ2-7; d_call: -; v_call: TRBV28; clone_size: -; cdr3_nt: TGTGCCAGCAGTTTGGTGGGCCCCTCCTACGAGCAGTACTTC; cdr3_aa: CASSLVGPSYEQYF
j_call: TRBJ1-6; d_call: -; v_call: TRBV9; clone_size: -; cdr3_nt: TGTGCCAGCAGCCCCGGACGGGGGAGCTCCTATAATTCACCCCTCCACTTT; cdr3_aa: CASSPGRGSSYNSPLHF
j_call: TRBJ1-2; d_call: TRBD1; v_call: TRBV4-1; clone_size: few; cdr3_nt: TGCGCCAGCAGCCTTTTGGGCGGGACAGACTATGGCTACACCTTC; cdr3_aa: CASSLLGGTDYGYTF
j_call: TRBJ1-3; d_call: TRBD1; v_call: TRBV5-4; clone_size: -; cdr3_nt: TGTGCCAGCAGCTTGGACAGGGGACCAGGAGACACCATATATTTT; cdr3_aa: CASSLDRGPGDTIYF
j_call: TRBJ2-7; d_call: TRBD1; v_call: TRBV5-4; clone_size: -; cdr3_nt: TGTGCCAGCAGCGGTTTCAGGGGGCGCTTAAACGAGCAGTACTTC; cdr3_aa: CASSGFRGRLNEQYF
j_call: TRBJ2-7; d_call: -; v_call: TRBV9; clone_size: -; cdr3_nt: TGTGCCAGCAGCGCAAACCCTCTGGCGGCAGCGAGCTCCTACGAGCAGTACTTC; cdr3_aa: CASSANPLAAASSYEQYF
j_call: TRBJ2-2; d_call: TRBD1; v_call: TRBV9; clone_size: -; cdr3_nt: TGTGCCAGCAGCGGAACAAGGGGGCGCGCGGTCGGGGAGCTGTTTTTT; cdr3_aa: CASSGTRGRAVGELFF
j_call: TRBJ2-1; d_call: -; v_call: TRBV27; clone_size: -; cdr3_nt: TGTGCCAGCGGCATGGATTCCTACAATGAGCAGTTCTTC; cdr3_aa: CASGMDSYNEQFF
j_call: TRBJ2-7; d_call: TRBD2; v_call: TRBV6-5; clone_size: -; cdr3_nt: TGTGCCAGCAGCAGCGGGAGTCCCGAGCAGTACTTC; cdr3_aa: CASSSGSPEQYF
j_call: TRBJ2-3; d_call: -; v_call: TRBV5-4; clone_size: once; cdr3_nt: TGTGCCAGCAGCTTAGGAGATACGCAGTATTTT; cdr3_aa: CASSLGDTQYF
j_call: TRBJ2-7; d_call: -; v_call: TRBV30; clone_size: -; cdr3_nt: TGTGCCTGGAGTTTCCGGGTTAGGTCCTACGAGCAGTACTTC; cdr3_aa: CAWSFRVRSYEQYF
j_call: TRBJ2-1; d_call: -; v_call: TRBV27; clone_size: few; cdr3_nt: TGTGCCAGCAGTTTAGGCGGACAGCAGTTCTTC; cdr3_aa: CASSLGGQQFF
j_call: TRBJ2-1; d_call: -; v_call: TRBV7-9; clone_size: -; cdr3_nt: TGTGCCAGCAGCCCAGACAATGAGCAGTTCTTC; cdr3_aa: CASSPDNEQFF
j_call: TRBJ2-5; d_call: -; v_call: TRBV30; clone_size: -; cdr3_nt: TGTGCCTGGAGTGTCGGCCAGGGATCGGAGACCCAGTACTTC; cdr3_aa: CAWSVGQGSETQYF
j_call: TRBJ2-2; d_call: TRBD2; v_call: TRBV7-8; clone_size: -; cdr3_nt: TGTGCCAGCAGCTTACCCGCGACTAGCGGAGCGAACACCGGGGAGCTGTTTTTT; cdr3_aa: CASSLPATSGANTGELFF
j_call: TRBJ2-3; d_call: TRBD2; v_call: TRBV5-8; clone_size: -; cdr3_nt: TGTGCCAGCAGCCCGGGACTAGCGGGAGGGACAGATACGCAGTATTTT; cdr3_aa: CASSPGLAGGTDTQYF
j_call: TRBJ2-3; d_call: TRBD1; v_call: TRBV23-1; clone_size: -; cdr3_nt: TGCGCCAGCAGAAGGGACAGCCCGAGGACGCAGTATTTT; cdr3_aa: CASRRDSPRTQYF
j_call: TRBJ2-2; d_call: -; v_call: TRBV27; clone_size: -; cdr3_nt: TGTGCCAGCAGTTATGAAGGCACCGGGGAGCTGTTTTTT; cdr3_aa: CASSYEGTGELFF
j_call: TRBJ2-7; d_call: TRBD2; v_call: TRBV30; clone_size: -; cdr3_nt: TGTGCCTGGAGGGGGAGCGGGACTAGCGGGGAAAACTACGAGCAGTACTTC; cdr3_aa: CAWRGSGTSGENYEQYF
j_call: TRBJ1-5; d_call: -; v_call: TRBV27; clone_size: -; cdr3_nt: TGTGCCAGCAGTTTGTACAGGGATTATCAGCCCCAGCATTTT; cdr3_aa: CASSLYRDYQPQHF
j_call: TRBJ2-5; d_call: TRBD2; v_call: TRBV27; clone_size: -; cdr3_nt: TGTGCCAGCAGTTTAGTTACTAGCGGGAGTAGAAAGACCCAGTACTTC; cdr3_aa: CASSLVTSGSRKTQYF
j_call: TRBJ2-1; d_call: TRBD2; v_call: TRBV7-9; clone_size: -; cdr3_nt: TGTGCCAGCAGCACTAGTCGGACTAGCGTTCCATCAAACTACAATGAGCAGTTCTTC; cdr3_aa: CASSTSRTSVPSNYNEQFF
j_call: TRBJ1-4; d_call: -; v_call: TRBV7-6; clone_size: -; cdr3_nt: TGTGCCAGCAGCTCGGGCCCCTACGAGGAAAAACTGTTTTTT; cdr3_aa: CASSSGPYEEKLFF
j_call: TRBJ1-5; d_call: -; v_call: TRBV4-1; clone_size: few; cdr3_nt: TGCGCCAGCAGCCAAGATTTCAATCAGCCCCAGCATTTT; cdr3_aa: CASSQDFNQPQHF
j_call: TRBJ1-5; d_call: -; v_call: TRBV2; clone_size: -; cdr3_nt: TGTGCCAGCAGTGATTGGGGTAGCAATCAGCCCCAGCATTTT; cdr3_aa: CASSDWGSNQPQHF
j_call: TRBJ1-2; d_call: -; v_call: TRBV5-4; clone_size: -; cdr3_nt: TGTGCCAGCAGCTTTTACTATGGCTACACCTTC; cdr3_aa: CASSFYYGYTF
j_call: TRBJ1-2; d_call: -; v_call: TRBV9; clone_size: -; cdr3_nt: TGTGCCAGCAGTGGGGCCCCCTTTATGATGGCTAACTATGGCTACACCTTC; cdr3_aa: CASSGAPFMMANYGYTF
j_call: TRBJ2-1; d_call: -; v_call: TRBV16; clone_size: -; cdr3_nt: TGTGCCAGCAGCCGAGAGGACGGGGAGCAGTTCTTC; cdr3_aa: CASSREDGEQFF
j_call: TRBJ1-1; d_call: -; v_call: TRBV5-1; clone_size: -; cdr3_nt: TGCGCCAGCAGCTTGGCACAGAGTCTGGGGATGAACACTGAAGCTTTCTTT; cdr3_aa: CASSLAQSLGMNTEAFF
j_call: TRBJ2-7; d_call: -; v_call: TRBV11-2; clone_size: -; cdr3_nt: TGTGCCAGCAGCTTAGAGGCCAGGAGCTCCTACGAGCAGTACTTC; cdr3_aa: CASSLEARSSYEQYF
j_call: TRBJ1-4; d_call: -; v_call: TRBV7-9; clone_size: few; cdr3_nt: TGTGCCAGCAGACCGTCGAATCCTTCAACTAATGAAAAACTGTTTTTT; cdr3_aa: CASRPSNPSTNEKLFF
j_call: TRBJ2-1; d_call: TRBD2; v_call: TRBV5-6; clone_size: -; cdr3_nt: TGTGCCAGCAGCTGGAGCGGGAGCTACAATGAGCAGTTCTTC; cdr3_aa: CASSWSGSYNEQFF
j_call: TRBJ2-7; d_call: -; v_call: TRBV15; clone_size: -; cdr3_nt: TGTGCCACCAGCAGAGATAGGACACCACTCGGAGAGCAGTACTTC; cdr3_aa: CATSRDRTPLGEQYF
j_call: TRBJ1-2; d_call: -; v_call: TRBV9; clone_size: -; cdr3_nt: TGTGCCAGTTCCACATCCGGGGGGCTTTACGGCTACACCTTC; cdr3_aa: CASSTSGGLYGYTF
j_call: TRBJ1-6; d_call: -; v_call: TRBV7-9; clone_size: few; cdr3_nt: TGTGCCAGCAGCTCCGGGCTGTCACCCCTCCACTTT; cdr3_aa: CASSSGLSPLHF
j_call: TRBJ2-5; d_call: TRBD2; v_call: TRBV27; clone_size: -; cdr3_nt: TGTGCCAGCAGTTGGTTAGCGGGAGGGCGGGAGACCCAGTACTTC; cdr3_aa: CASSWLAGGRETQYF
j_call: TRBJ2-4; d_call: TRBD2; v_call: TRBV10-3; clone_size: -; cdr3_nt: TGTGCCAGTAGAGCGGGAGGAGTAGACATTCAGTACTTC; cdr3_aa: CASRAGGVDIQYF
j_call: TRBJ2-1; d_call: -; v_call: TRBV27; clone_size: -; cdr3_nt: TGTGCCAGCAGTTTATCTTCGGGGAGGCTAGCCCAAATCAATGAGCAGTTCTTC; cdr3_aa: CASSLSSGRLAQINEQFF
j_call: TRBJ1-2; d_call: -; v_call: TRBV4-1; clone_size: -; cdr3_nt: TGCGCCAGCAGCCAAGTTGCGGGGAGAAACTATGGCTACACCTTC; cdr3_aa: CASSQVAGRNYGYTF
j_call: TRBJ2-7; d_call: -; v_call: TRBV28; clone_size: -; cdr3_nt: TGTGCCAGCAGTTTATCGGTAGTAGGCGAGCAGTACTTC; cdr3_aa: CASSLSVVGEQYF
j_call: TRBJ2-2; d_call: -; v_call: TRBV7-6; clone_size: -; cdr3_nt: TGTGCCAGCAGCTTCCAACAGGGTATCGGTTTGAACACCGGGGAGCTGTTTTTT; cdr3_aa: CASSFQQGIGLNTGELFF
j_call: TRBJ2-3; d_call: -; v_call: TRBV28; clone_size: -; cdr3_nt: TGTGCCATCAACCCGACTCGTTATAGCACAGATACGCAGTATTTT; cdr3_aa: CAINPTRYSTDTQYF
j_call: TRBJ1-2; d_call: TRBD1; v_call: TRBV5-1; clone_size: -; cdr3_nt: TGCGCCAGCACCTACATCACAGGGGTTGATGGCTACACCTTC; cdr3_aa: CASTYITGVDGYTF
j_call: TRBJ2-7; d_call: -; v_call: TRBV11-2; clone_size: -; cdr3_nt: TGTGCCAGCAGCTTAGATACAGGGACCAATACCTACGAGCAGTACTTC; cdr3_aa: CASSLDTGTNTYEQYF
j_call: TRBJ2-2; d_call: -; v_call: TRBV7-3; clone_size: -; cdr3_nt: TGTGCCAGCAGCTTTTTTTCCGGGGAGCTGTTTTTT; cdr3_aa: CASSFFSGELFF